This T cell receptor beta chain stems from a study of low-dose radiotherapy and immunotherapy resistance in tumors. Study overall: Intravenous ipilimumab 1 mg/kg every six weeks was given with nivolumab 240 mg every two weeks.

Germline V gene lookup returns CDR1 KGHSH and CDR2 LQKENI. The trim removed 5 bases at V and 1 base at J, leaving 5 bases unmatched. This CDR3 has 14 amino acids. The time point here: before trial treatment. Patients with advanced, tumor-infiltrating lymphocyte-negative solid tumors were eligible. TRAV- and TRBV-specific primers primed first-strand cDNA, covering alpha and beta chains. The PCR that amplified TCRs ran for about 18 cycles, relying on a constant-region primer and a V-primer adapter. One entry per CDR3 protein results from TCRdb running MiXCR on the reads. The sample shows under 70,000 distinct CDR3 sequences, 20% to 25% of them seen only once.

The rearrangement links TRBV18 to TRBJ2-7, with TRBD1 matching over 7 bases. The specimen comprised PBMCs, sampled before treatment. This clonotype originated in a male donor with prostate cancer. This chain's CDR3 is CASSATGASYEQYF. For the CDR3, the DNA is TGTGCCAGCTCAGCAACAGGGGCTTCCTACGAGCAGTACTTC.